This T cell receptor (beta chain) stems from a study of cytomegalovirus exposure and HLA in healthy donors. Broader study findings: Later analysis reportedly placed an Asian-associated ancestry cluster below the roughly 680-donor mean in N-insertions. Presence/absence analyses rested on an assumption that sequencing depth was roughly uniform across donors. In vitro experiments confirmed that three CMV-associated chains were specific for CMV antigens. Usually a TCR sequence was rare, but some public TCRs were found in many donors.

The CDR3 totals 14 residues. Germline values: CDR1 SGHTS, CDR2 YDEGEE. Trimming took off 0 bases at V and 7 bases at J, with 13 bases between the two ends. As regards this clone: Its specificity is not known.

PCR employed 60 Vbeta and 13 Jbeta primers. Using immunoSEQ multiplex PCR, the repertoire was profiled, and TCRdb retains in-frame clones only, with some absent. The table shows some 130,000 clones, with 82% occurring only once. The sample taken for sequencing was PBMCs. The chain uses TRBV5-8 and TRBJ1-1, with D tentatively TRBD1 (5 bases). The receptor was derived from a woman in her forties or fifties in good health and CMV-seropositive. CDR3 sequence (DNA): TGTGCCAGCAGCTTGGTGGCCATCGACAGTGAAGCTTTCTTT. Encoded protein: CASSLVAIDSEAFF.